Listed below are T cell receptor beta chains from one sample, sequenced in a study of blood T cell repertoires in COVID-19. Data came from immunoSEQ multiplex PCR; TCRdb stores just in-frame clones and leaves some out. The profile shows around 100,000 clones, roughly nine tenths of them singletons. The specimen was peripheral blood. The receptors shown here come from a man aged 45-65 years with active COVID-19. Each CDR3 is given with its conserved first and last residue. The D gene is left open where the match is weak. Expanded clones are given a class, and other clones once, few, many or no size at all.

D gene: NA; V gene: TRBV2; J gene: TRBJ1-3; CDR3 length: 17; clone size: NA; CDR3 DNA: TGTGCCAGCAGGGTTCATCAGCGACAGATCTCTGGAAACACCATATATTTT; CDR3 protein: CASRVHQRQISGNTIYF
D gene: NA; V gene: TRBV6-5; J gene: TRBJ1-1; CDR3 length: 12; clone size: NA; CDR3 DNA: TGTGCCTCCCAACGGGTGGGCACTGAAGCTTTCTTT; CDR3 protein: CASQRVGTEAFF
D gene: NA; V gene: TRBV19; J gene: TRBJ2-1; CDR3 length: 14; clone size: NA; CDR3 DNA: TGTGCCAGTAGTATACGCGGGATCTACAATGAGCAGTTCTTC; CDR3 protein: CASSIRGIYNEQFF
D gene: NA; V gene: TRBV6-5; J gene: TRBJ2-7; CDR3 length: 15; clone size: NA; CDR3 DNA: TGTGCCAGCAGTTACTACATCGGCAGGTCCTACGAGCAGTACTTC; CDR3 protein: CASSYYIGRSYEQYF
D gene: TRBD1; V gene: TRBV28; J gene: TRBJ2-5; CDR3 length: 18; clone size: NA; CDR3 DNA: TGTGCCAGCAGTCTAACCCGATCGGCCAGGGGGCGAAGGGAGACCCAGTACTTC; CDR3 protein: CASSLTRSARGRRETQYF
D gene: NA; V gene: TRBV12-3/TRBV12-4; J gene: TRBJ2-5; CDR3 length: 12; clone size: NA; CDR3 DNA: TGTGCCAGCGCTAGGCTCGGAGAGACCCAGTACTTC; CDR3 protein: CASARLGETQYF
D gene: NA; V gene: TRBV18; J gene: TRBJ2-2; CDR3 length: 14; clone size: once; CDR3 DNA: TGTGCCAGCTCACCACAGGCGGTTGTCGGGGAGCTGTTTTTT; CDR3 protein: CASSPQAVVGELFF
D gene: NA; V gene: TRBV7-2; J gene: TRBJ1-1; CDR3 length: 13; clone size: once; CDR3 DNA: TGTGCCAGCAGCCCCGGAGGCCGTACTGAAGCTTTCTTT; CDR3 protein: CASSPGGRTEAFF
D gene: NA; V gene: TRBV7-9; J gene: TRBJ1-5; CDR3 length: 12; clone size: few; CDR3 DNA: TGTGCCAGCAGCTTAGTAGATCAGCCCCAGCATTTT; CDR3 protein: CASSLVDQPQHF
D gene: NA; V gene: TRBV6-5; J gene: TRBJ1-6; CDR3 length: 15; clone size: NA; CDR3 DNA: TGTGCCAGCAGTCAGACCGGGACAAGCAATTCACCCCTCCACTTT; CDR3 protein: CASSQTGTSNSPLHF
D gene: TRBD1; V gene: TRBV7-9; J gene: TRBJ2-7; CDR3 length: 14; clone size: NA; CDR3 DNA: TGTGCCAGCAGCTTGACGACAGGGGCTAACGAGCAGTACTTC; CDR3 protein: CASSLTTGANEQYF
D gene: NA; V gene: TRBV18; J gene: TRBJ2-7; CDR3 length: 13; clone size: once; CDR3 DNA: TGTGCCAGCTCACCACGTGTCGGCTACGAGCAGTACTTC; CDR3 protein: CASSPRVGYEQYF
D gene: TRBD1; V gene: TRBV6-5; J gene: TRBJ2-5; CDR3 length: 14; clone size: NA; CDR3 DNA: TGTGCCGCAAGGACAGGGCCAGTTCAAGAGACCCAGTACTTC; CDR3 protein: CAARTGPVQETQYF
D gene: NA; V gene: TRBV19; J gene: TRBJ1-2; CDR3 length: 15; clone size: NA; CDR3 DNA: TGTGCCAGTAGTATCTCCCGGGAGTCCTCCTATGGCTACACCTTC; CDR3 protein: CASSISRESSYGYTF
D gene: TRBD1; V gene: TRBV24-1; J gene: TRBJ2-7; CDR3 length: 16; clone size: NA; CDR3 DNA: TGTGCCACCAGTGACGCATCCGGGACAGCGTCCTACGAGCAGTACTTC; CDR3 protein: CATSDASGTASYEQYF
D gene: NA; V gene: TRBV7-2; J gene: TRBJ1-2; CDR3 length: 13; clone size: NA; CDR3 DNA: TGTGCCAGCAGCTTAGGCAGGTTCTATGGCTACACCTTC; CDR3 protein: CASSLGRFYGYTF
D gene: NA; V gene: TRBV30; J gene: TRBJ2-7; CDR3 length: 12; clone size: NA; CDR3 DNA: TGTGCCTGGAGTGGAGGAGGGGACGAGCAGTACTTC; CDR3 protein: CAWSGGGDEQYF